This passage covers 9 T cell receptor beta chains from one sample sequenced in a study of cytomegalovirus exposure and HLA in healthy donors (dated by TCRdb to the late 2010s). Receptor libraries were prepared by the immunoSEQ multiplex PCR assay. For the multiplex PCR, a mixture combining 60 forward primers for TCR Vbeta segments and 13 reverse primers for TCR Jbeta segments was used. The clones in this table, taken by TCRdb from immuneACCESS, are in-frame only. Not every clone is retained; where verified, under half of the shortfall comes from an unresolved V gene, and the cause of the rest is unknown. The sample table records 170,000 or so clones; 79% of these occur just once. Together, the top ten hold approximately 0.69% of the sample. The sample consisted of PBMCs. Receptor source: a woman aged 40 to 49 in good health and CMV-seronegative.

The chain recombines TRBV5-1 with TRBJ1-3, with D possibly TRBD1 on 5 matching bases. Germline CDR1 and CDR2: SGHRS and YFSETQ. The CDR3 is 16 residues long. Trimming took 4 bases from V and 2 from J, leaving 16 bases between them. The CDR3 loop reads CASSPGPGPTGNTIYF. The CDR3 DNA is TGCGCCAGCAGCCCGGGCCCAGGGCCTACTGGAAACACCATATATTTT.

A single count supports this clone. V usage is TRBV5-1 and J usage is TRBJ2-2; TRBD2 agrees at 10 bases. Germline CDR1 is SGHRS and CDR2 is YFSETQ. CDR3 size: 17 residues. Trimming removed 3 bases from V and 2 bases from J; junction bases left unmatched: 7. The CDR3 spells CASSYGLAGGNTGELFF. DNA for the CDR3: TGCGCCAGCAGCTACGGCTTAGCGGGGGGCAACACCGGGGAGCTGTTTTTT.

This clone was detected only a few times. The J gene is TRBJ1-4, the V gene TRBV7-8, with a weak D call TRBD1 (6 bases). Trimming left V 10 bases short and J 4 bases short, with 13 bases between. Per germline, CDR1 SGHVS and CDR2 FQNEAQ. The CDR3 loop spans 13 amino acids. The CDR3 bases are TGTGCCACCCAGACAGGATATAATGAAAAACTGTTTTTT. It translates to CATQTGYNEKLFF.

J is TRBJ2-7 and V is TRBV7-6, with 14 positions matching TRBD2. The CDR3 length is 18 residues. Germline V gene lookup returns CDR1 SGHVS and CDR2 FNYEAQ. The J segment lost 4 bases and the V segment lost 4 bases, leaving 12 bases of the junction unmatched. The CDR3 bases are TGTGCCAGCAGCTATATGGGACTAGCGGGAGCCTCGGGTTACGAGCAGTACTTC. It encodes CASSYMGLAGASGYEQYF.

V is TRBV27 and J is TRBJ1-2; 9 nucleotides match TRBD1. The CDR3 extends over 15 amino acids. Per the germline V gene, CDR1 is MNHEY and CDR2 is SMNVEV (reference sequence). After removal of 6 bases from V and 3 bases from J, the junction contained 8 bases not matched to a gene. CDR3 bases: TGTGCCAGCAGCCCTCCGGGACAGGGATACTATGGCTACACCTTC. Translated, it gives CASSPPGQGYYGYTF.

The rearrangement joins TRBV6-6 to TRBJ2-7, with 11 positions matching TRBD1. The CDR3 sequence is 16 residues long. V lost 4 bases, J lost 1 base, and 6 bases stayed unmatched. Germline-derived CDR1 and CDR2 are MNHNY and SVGAGI (reference sequence). CDR3 region: CASSSLGTGGSYEQYF. The DNA for the CDR3 is TGTGCCAGCAGTTCCCTTGGGACAGGGGGTTCCTACGAGCAGTACTTC.

V and J are TRBV5-4 and TRBJ1-3; tentative D call: TRBD1 (5 bases). This CDR3 contains 15 residues. Deletions cut 4 bases from V and 0 bases from J, with 11 bases between. In germline, CDR1 is SGHNT, CDR2 YYREEE (reference sequence). CDR3: CASSQGLSSGNTIYF. In nucleotides, the CDR3 is TGTGCCAGCAGCCAGGGATTGAGCTCTGGAAACACCATATATTTT.

In this sample, this clone turned up a few times. This sequence joins TRBV5-1 and TRBJ2-7; 7 positions agree with TRBD2. Germline V gives CDR1 SGHRS, CDR2 YFSETQ. CDR3 length: 15 residues. The junction had 7 bases not matched to a gene; V was cut back by 0 bases and J by 4 bases. The CDR3 DNA sequence: TGCGCCAGCAGCTTGGCGGCTAGCGGTATGTACGAGCAGTACTTC. Its protein is CASSLAASGMYEQYF.

V is TRBV27 and J is TRBJ1-5; a weak D match, TRBD1 (6 bases). Germline V lookup: CDR1 MNHEY, CDR2 SMNVEV (reference sequence). With 5 bases removed from V and 2 bases from J, the gap between germline ends came to 13 bases. The CDR3 runs 15 residues. This chain's CDR3 is CASSRQGWGNQPQHF. Written as DNA, the CDR3 is TGTGCCAGCAGTCGTCAGGGGTGGGGCAATCAGCCCCAGCATTTT.